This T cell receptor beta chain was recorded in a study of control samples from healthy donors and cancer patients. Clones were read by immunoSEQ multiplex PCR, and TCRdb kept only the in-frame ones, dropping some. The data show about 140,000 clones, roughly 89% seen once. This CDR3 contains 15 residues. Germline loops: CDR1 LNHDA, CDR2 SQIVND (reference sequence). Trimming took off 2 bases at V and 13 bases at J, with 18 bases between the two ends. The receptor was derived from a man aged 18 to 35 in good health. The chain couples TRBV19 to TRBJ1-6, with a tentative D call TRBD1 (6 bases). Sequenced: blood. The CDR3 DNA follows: TGTGCCAGTAGTATATCGGCAGGAGGGGGGCTCCCCCTCCACTTT. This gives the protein CASSISAGGGLPLHF. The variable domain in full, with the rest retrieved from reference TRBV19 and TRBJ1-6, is DGGITQSPKYLFRKEGQNVTLSCEQNLNHDAMYWYRQDPGQGLRLIYYSQIVNDFQKGDIAEGYSVSREKKESFPLTVTSAQKNPTAFYLCASSISAGGGLPLHFGNGTRLTVT.